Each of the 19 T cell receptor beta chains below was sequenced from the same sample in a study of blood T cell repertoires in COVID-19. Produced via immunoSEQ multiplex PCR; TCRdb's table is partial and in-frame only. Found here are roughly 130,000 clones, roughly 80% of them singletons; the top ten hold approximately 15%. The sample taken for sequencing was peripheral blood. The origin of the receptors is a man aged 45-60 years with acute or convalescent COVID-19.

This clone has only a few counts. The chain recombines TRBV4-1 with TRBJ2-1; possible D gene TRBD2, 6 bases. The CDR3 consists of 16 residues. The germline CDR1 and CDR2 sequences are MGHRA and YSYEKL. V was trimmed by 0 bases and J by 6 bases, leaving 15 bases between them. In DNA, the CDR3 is TGCGCCAGCAGCCAAGATCTGGCCAACGGGGGCAATGAGCAGTTCTTC. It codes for CASSQDLANGGNEQFF.

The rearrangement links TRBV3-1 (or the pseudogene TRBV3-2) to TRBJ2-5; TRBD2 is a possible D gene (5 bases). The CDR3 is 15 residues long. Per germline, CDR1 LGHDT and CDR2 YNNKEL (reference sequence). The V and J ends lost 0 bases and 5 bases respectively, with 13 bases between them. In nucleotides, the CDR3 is TGTGCCAGCAGCCAAGAGACGAGGGCAGGTGAGACCCAGTACTTC. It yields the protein CASSQETRAGETQYF.

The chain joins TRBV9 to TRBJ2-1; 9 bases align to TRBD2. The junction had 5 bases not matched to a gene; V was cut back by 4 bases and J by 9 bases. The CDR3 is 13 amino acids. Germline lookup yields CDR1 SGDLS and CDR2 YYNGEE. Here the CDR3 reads CASSPRTSVEQFF. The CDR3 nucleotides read TGTGCCAGCAGCCCTAGGACTAGCGTTGAGCAGTTCTTC.

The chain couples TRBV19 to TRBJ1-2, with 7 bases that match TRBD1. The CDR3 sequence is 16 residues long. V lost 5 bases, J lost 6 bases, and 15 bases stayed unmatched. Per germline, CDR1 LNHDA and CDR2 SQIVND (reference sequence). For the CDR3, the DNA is TGTGCCAGTAGTCTCCGCTCATTCAAGGGGGCGGATGGCTACACCTTC. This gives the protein CASSLRSFKGADGYTF.

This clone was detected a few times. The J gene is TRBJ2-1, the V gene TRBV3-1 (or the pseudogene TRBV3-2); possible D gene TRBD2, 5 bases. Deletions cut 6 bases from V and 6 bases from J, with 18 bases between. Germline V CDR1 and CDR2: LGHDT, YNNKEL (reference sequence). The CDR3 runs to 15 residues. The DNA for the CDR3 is TGTGCCAGCAGTCTAGCCGGACTCGCCCTCAATGAGCAGTTCTTC. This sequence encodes CASSLAGLALNEQFF.

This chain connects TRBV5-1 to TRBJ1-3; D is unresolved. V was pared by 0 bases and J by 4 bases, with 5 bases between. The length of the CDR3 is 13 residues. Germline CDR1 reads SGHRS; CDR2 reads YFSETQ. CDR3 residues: CASSLAGGNTIYF. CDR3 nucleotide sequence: TGCGCCAGCAGCTTGGCAGGAGGAAACACCATATATTTT.

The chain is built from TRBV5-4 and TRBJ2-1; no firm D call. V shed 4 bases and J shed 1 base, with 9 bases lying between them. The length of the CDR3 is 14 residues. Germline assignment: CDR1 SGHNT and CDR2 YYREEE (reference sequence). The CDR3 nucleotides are TGTGCCAGCAGCCCTTTAGAGTCCTACAATGAGCAGTTCTTC. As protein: CASSPLESYNEQFF. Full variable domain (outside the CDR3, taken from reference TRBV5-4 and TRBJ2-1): ETGVTQSPTHLIKTRGQQVTLRCSSQSGHNTVSWYQQALGQGPQFIFQYYREEENGRGNFPPRFSGLQFPNYSSELNVNALELDDSALYLCASSPLESYNEQFFGPGTRLTVL.

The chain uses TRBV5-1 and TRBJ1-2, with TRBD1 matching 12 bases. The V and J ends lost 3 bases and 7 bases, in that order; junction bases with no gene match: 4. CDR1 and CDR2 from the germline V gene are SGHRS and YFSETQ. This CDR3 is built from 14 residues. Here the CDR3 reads CASSSGTGGVGYTF. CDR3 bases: TGCGCCAGCAGCTCCGGGACAGGGGGCGTTGGCTACACCTTC.

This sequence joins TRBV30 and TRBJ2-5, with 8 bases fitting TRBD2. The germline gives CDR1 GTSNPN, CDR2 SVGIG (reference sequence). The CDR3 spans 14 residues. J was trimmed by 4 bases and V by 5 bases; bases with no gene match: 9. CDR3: CAWSPRAGGETQYF. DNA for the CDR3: TGTGCCTGGTCTCCCCGGGCGGGAGGAGAGACCCAGTACTTC.

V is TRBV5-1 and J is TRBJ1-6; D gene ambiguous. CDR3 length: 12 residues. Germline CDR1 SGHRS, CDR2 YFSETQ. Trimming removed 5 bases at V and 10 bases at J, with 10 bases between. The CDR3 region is CASRTVESPLHF. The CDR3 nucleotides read TGCGCCAGCAGAACGGTAGAGTCACCCCTCCACTTT.

The CDR3 protein is CASSSHLRGNAEAFF. Written as DNA, the CDR3 is TGTGCCAGTAGTTCCCACCTCAGGGGAAACGCTGAAGCTTTCTTT. The chain couples TRBV19 to TRBJ1-1; tentative D call: TRBD1 (6 bases). Trimming took off 5 bases at V and 6 bases at J, with 19 bases between the two ends. The germline V gene has CDR1 LNHDA and CDR2 SQIVND (reference sequence). The CDR3 extends over 15 amino acids.

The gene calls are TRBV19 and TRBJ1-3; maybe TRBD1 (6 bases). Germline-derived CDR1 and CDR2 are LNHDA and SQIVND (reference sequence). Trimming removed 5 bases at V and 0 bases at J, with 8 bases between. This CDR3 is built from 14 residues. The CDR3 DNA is TGTGCCAGTAGTCGAGGGGGCTCTGGAAACACCATATATTTT. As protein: CASSRGGSGNTIYF.

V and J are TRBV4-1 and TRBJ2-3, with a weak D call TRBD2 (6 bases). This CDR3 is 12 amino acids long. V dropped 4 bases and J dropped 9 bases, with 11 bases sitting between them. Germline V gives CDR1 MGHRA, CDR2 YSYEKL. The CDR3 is CASSRMGLTQYF. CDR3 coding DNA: TGCGCCAGCAGCCGAATGGGACTGACGCAGTATTTT.

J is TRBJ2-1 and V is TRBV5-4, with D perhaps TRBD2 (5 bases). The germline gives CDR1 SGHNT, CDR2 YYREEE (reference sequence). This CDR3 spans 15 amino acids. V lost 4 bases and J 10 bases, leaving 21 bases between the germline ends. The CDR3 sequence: CASSPGSSAPQEQFF. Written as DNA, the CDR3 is TGTGCCAGCAGCCCGGGGTCGTCGGCGCCCCAGGAGCAGTTCTTC. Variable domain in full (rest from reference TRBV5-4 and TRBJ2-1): ETGVTQSPTHLIKTRGQQVTLRCSSQSGHNTVSWYQQALGQGPQFIFQYYREEENGRGNFPPRFSGLQFPNYSSELNVNALELDDSALYLCASSPGSSAPQEQFFGPGTRLTVL.

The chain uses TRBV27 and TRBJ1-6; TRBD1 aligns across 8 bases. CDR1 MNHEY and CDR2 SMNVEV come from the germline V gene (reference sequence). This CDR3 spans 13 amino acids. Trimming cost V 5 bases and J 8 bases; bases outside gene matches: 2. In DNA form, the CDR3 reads TGTGCCAGCAGTGGACAGGGTGATTCACCCCTCCACTTT. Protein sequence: CASSGQGDSPLHF.

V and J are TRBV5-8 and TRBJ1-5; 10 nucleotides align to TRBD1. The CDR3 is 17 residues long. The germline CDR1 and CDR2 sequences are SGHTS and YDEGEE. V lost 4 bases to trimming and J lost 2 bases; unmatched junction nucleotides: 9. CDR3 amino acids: CASSMDIGTGGNQPQHF. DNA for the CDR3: TGTGCCAGCAGCATGGACATTGGGACAGGGGGCAATCAGCCCCAGCATTTT.

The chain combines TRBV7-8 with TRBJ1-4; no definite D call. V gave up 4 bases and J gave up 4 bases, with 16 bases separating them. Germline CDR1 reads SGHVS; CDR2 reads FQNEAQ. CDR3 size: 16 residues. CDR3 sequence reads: CASSYPRRQYNEKLFF. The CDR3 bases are TGTGCCAGCAGCTATCCACGGAGGCAGTATAATGAAAAACTGTTTTTT.

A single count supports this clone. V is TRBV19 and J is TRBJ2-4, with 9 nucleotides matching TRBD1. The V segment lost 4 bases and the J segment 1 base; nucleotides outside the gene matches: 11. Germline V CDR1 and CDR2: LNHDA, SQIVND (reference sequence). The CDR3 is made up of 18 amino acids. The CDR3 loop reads CASSTQTGGGRAKNIQYF. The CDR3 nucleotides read TGTGCCAGTAGTACCCAGACAGGGGGAGGTCGGGCCAAAAACATTCAGTACTTC.

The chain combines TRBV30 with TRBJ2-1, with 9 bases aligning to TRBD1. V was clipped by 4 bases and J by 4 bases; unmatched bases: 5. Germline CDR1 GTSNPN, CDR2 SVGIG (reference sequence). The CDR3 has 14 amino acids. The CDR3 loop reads CAWIGGQGYNEQFF. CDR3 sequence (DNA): TGTGCCTGGATTGGGGGACAGGGTTACAATGAGCAGTTCTTC. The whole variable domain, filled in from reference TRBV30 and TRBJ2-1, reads SQTIHQWPATLVQPVGSPLSLECTVEGTSNPNLYWYRQAAGRGLQLLFYSVGIGQISSEVPQNLSASRPQDRQFILSSKKLLLSDSGFYLCAWIGGQGYNEQFFGPGTRLTVL.